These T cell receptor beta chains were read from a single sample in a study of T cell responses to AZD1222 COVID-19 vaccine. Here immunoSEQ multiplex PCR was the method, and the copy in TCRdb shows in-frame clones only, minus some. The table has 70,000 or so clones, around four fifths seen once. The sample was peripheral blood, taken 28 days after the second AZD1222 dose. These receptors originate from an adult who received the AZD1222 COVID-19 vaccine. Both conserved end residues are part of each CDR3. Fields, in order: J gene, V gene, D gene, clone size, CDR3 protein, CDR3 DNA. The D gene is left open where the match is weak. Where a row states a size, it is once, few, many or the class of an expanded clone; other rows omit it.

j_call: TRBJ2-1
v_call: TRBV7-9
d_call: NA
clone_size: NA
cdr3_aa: CASSLASGDEQFF
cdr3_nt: TGTGCCAGCAGCTTAGCGTCGGGTGATGAGCAGTTCTTC

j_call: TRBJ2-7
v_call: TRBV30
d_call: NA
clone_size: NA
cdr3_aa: CAWSVGIGGAEQYF
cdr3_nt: TGTGCCTGGAGTGTAGGTATTGGGGGGGCCGAGCAGTACTTC

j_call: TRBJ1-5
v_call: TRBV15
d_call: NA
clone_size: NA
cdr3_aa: CATSSLISQPQHF
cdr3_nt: TGTGCCACCAGCAGTCTAATTAGTCAGCCCCAGCATTTT

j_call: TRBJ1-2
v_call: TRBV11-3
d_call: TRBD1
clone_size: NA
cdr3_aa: CASSGDRGYGYTF
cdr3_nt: TGTGCCAGCAGCGGGGACAGGGGCTATGGCTACACCTTC

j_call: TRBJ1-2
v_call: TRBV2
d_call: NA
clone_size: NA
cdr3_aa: CASSEQGGNYGYTF
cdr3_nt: TGTGCCAGCAGTGAACAGGGAGGCAACTATGGCTACACCTTC

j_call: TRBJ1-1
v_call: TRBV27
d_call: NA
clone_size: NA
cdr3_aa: CASRGGGNTEAFF
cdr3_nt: TGTGCCAGCAGGGGGGGTGGGAACACTGAAGCTTTCTTT

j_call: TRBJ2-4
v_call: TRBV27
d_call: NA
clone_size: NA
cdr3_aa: CASSLSWGLAKNIQYF
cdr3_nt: TGTGCCAGCAGTTTATCATGGGGGCTGGCCAAAAACATTCAGTACTTC

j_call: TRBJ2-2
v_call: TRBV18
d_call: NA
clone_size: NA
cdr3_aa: CASSPGGKTGELFF
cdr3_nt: TGTGCCAGCTCACCAGGGGGAAAGACCGGGGAGCTGTTTTTT

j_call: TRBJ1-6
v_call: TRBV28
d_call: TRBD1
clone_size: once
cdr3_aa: CASIPGGTVSSPLHF
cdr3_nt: TGTGCCAGCATCCCCGGTGGGACAGTCTCTTCACCCCTCCACTTT

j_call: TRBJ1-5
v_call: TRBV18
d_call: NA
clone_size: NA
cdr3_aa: CASSGWGDQPQHF
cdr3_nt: TGTGCCAGCTCCGGCTGGGGGGATCAGCCCCAGCATTTT

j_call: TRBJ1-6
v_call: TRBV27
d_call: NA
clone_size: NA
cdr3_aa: CASSLRDSPLHF
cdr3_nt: TGTGCCAGCAGTTTACGTGATTCACCCCTCCACTTT

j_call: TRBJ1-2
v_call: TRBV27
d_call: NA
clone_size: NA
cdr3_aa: CASSLRGQGGYTF
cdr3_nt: TGTGCCAGCAGTTTACGGGGTCAGGGCGGCTACACCTTC

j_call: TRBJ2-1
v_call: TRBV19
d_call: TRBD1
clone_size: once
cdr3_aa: CASSPDRGNEQFF
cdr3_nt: TGTGCCAGTAGTCCGGACAGGGGCAATGAGCAGTTCTTC

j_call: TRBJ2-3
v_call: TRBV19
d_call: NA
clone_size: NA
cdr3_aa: CASSMRDSGRTDTQYF
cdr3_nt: TGTGCCAGTAGTATGAGGGACTCGGGGAGGACAGATACGCAGTATTTT

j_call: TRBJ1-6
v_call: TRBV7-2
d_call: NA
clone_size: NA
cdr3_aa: CASSTRDGASPLHF
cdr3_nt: TGTGCCAGCAGCACCCGGGACGGAGCATCACCCCTCCACTTT